The sequence of this TCR beta chain was determined in a study of blood T cell repertoires in COVID-19. Across the study: The cDNA or gDNA used as material had been derived from T cells, B-cell-depleted T cells, or PBMCs.

The data were produced by immunoSEQ multiplex PCR, yet TCRdb's version contains in-frame clones alone and is incomplete. The profile shows approximately 97,000 clones, under 85% of them singletons. The sequenced sample consisted of peripheral blood. This clonotype was obtained from a human donor in a cohort sampled during active COVID-19.

CDR3 sequence reads: CATSDWTVSNEQFF. In nucleotides, the CDR3 is TGTGCCACCAGTGATTGGACAGTTTCCAATGAGCAGTTCTTC. V is TRBV24-1 and J is TRBJ2-1, with D perhaps TRBD1 (6 bases). Per the germline V gene, CDR1 is KGHDR and CDR2 is SFDVKD. This CDR3 is 14 amino acids long. The V end was cut by 2 bases, the J end by 6 bases, with 10 bases between.